The 24 T cell receptor beta chains listed next were all sequenced from one sample in a study of relationships among human T cell subsets. CD4+CD25+ regulatory T cells came from anti-CD25 bead selection of positively selected CD4+ cells. From mRNA, alpha and beta CDR3 regions were amplified using semiquantitative ARM-PCR. Tagged nested gene-specific primers were used first, then communal superprimers amplified exponentially. A single record per CDR3 protein comes from TCRdb applying MiXCR to the multiplex PCR reads. The sample records fewer than 15,000 distinct CDR3 sequences, around 60% being singletons. Sequencing was done on a sample of Tregs sorted from blood. These receptors came from a man aged 40-49 years in good health.

The rearrangement links TRBV27 to TRBJ2-1, with 11 nucleotides matching TRBD1. Trimming at V came to 0 bases and at J to 7 bases, leaving 8 bases not matched to a gene. The CDR3 spans 17 residues. CDR1 is MNHEY and CDR2 is SMNVEV in the germline V gene (reference sequence). CDR3 loop: CASSLSWTGGTGNEQFF. In nucleotides, the CDR3 is TGTGCCAGCAGTTTATCGTGGACAGGGGGCACGGGGAATGAGCAGTTCTTC.

This clonotype was seen a few times. This rearrangement joins TRBV9 to TRBJ2-5, with TRBD2 identical over 7 bases. The V segment lost 4 bases and the J segment 5 bases; nucleotides outside the gene matches: 8. The CDR3 has 14 residues. In germline, CDR1 is SGDLS, CDR2 YYNGEE. The CDR3: CASSYGTTQETQYF. The DNA for the CDR3 is TGTGCCAGCAGCTACGGGACTACCCAGGAGACCCAGTACTTC.

This clonotype has a handful of counts. V is TRBV4-1 and J is TRBJ1-5; 10 nucleotides line up with TRBD1. Germline loops: CDR1 MGHRA, CDR2 YSYEKL. The trim removed 3 bases at V and 7 bases at J, leaving 9 bases unmatched. The CDR3 consists of 16 residues. The CDR3, as DNA: TGCGCCAGCAGCCAGCCGGGACAGGGGCTAGGGCAGCCCCAGCATTTT. Amino acids: CASSQPGQGLGQPQHF.

The genes are TRBV30 and TRBJ2-7, with D unclear. The CDR3 extends over 11 amino acids. The V end lost 1 base, the J end lost 6 bases, and 7 bases lay between the germline ends. The germline CDR1 and CDR2 sequences are GTSNPN and SVGIG (reference sequence). CDR3 protein: CAWSATREQYF. CDR3 bases: TGTGCCTGGAGTGCGACGCGCGAGCAGTACTTC.

CDR3 DNA sequence: TGTGCCAGCAGTCCCGGGGTGGGTTTGGCGGTCGATCAGACCCAGTACTTC. It translates to CASSPGVGLAVDQTQYF. The chain couples TRBV28 to TRBJ2-5; D may be TRBD2 (5 bases). Deletions cut 5 bases from V and 6 bases from J, with 25 bases between. Germline values: CDR1 MDHEN, CDR2 SYDVKM. The CDR3 covers 17 residues.

This clonotype was seen a few times. One end of the junction varies from germline; a read error may be responsible. The rearrangement links TRBV5-4 to TRBJ2-2; 9 nucleotides line up with TRBD1. Germline V lookup: CDR1 SGHNT, CDR2 YYREEE (reference sequence). The CDR3 consists of 14 residues. CDR3 DNA: TGCGCCAGCAGCGCCGGGACAGGGACCGGGGAGCTGTTTTTT. It translates to CASSAGTGTGELFF. Supplemented by reference TRBV5-4 and TRBJ2-2, the full variable domain reads ETGVTQSPTHLIKTRGQQVTLRCSSQSGHNTVSWYQQALGQGPQFIFQYYREEENGRGNFPPRFSGLQFPNYSSELNVNALELDDSALYLCASSAGTGTGELFFGEGSRLTVL.

This clonotype was detected a few times. The V gene is TRBV11-1, the J gene TRBJ1-1; maybe TRBD1 (5 bases). CDR3 length: 14 residues. V dropped 6 bases and J dropped 4 bases, with 15 bases sitting between them. The germline gives CDR1 SGHAT, CDR2 FQDESV (reference sequence). The CDR3 bases are TGTGCCAGCAGTACCAGGGATCCTGGCACTGAAGCTTTCTTT. Translating gives CASSTRDPGTEAFF.

The chain joins TRBV29-1 to TRBJ2-7, with a tentative D call TRBD1 (6 bases). The V end lost 6 bases, the J end lost 1 base, and 13 bases lay between the germline ends. The germline V gene encodes CDR1 SQVTM and CDR2 ANQGSEA. The CDR3 is 13 residues long. CDR3 sequence: CSVEGVGSYEQYF. CDR3 nucleotides: TGCAGCGTCGAGGGGGTCGGATCCTACGAGCAGTACTTC.

The sample holds one count of this clonotype. The chain links TRBV2 to TRBJ1-1; no reliable D call. The CDR3 contains 13 residues. CDR1 is SNHLY, CDR2 FYNNEI, per germline. V gave up 3 bases and J gave up 4 bases, with 9 bases separating them. The CDR3 sequence: CASSDSLGTEAFF. The CDR3 DNA follows: TGTGCCAGCAGTGACAGTCTGGGCACTGAAGCTTTCTTT.

This clonotype was recorded once. V and J are TRBV12-3 or TRBV12-4 and TRBJ2-3; D remains ambiguous. V lost 1 base and J 4 bases, leaving 9 bases between the germline ends. The CDR3 is 14 residues long. CDR3 region: CASSLGLNADTQYF. CDR3 in DNA: TGTGCCAGCAGTTTAGGTTTAAATGCAGATACGCAGTATTTT.

Concerning this clonotype itself: The junction and the germline gene differ at one end; a read error may be behind it. The rearrangement links TRBV5-4 to TRBJ2-6; the D gene is possibly TRBD2 (6 bases). The germline CDR1 and CDR2 sequences are SGHNT and YYREEE (reference sequence). The CDR3 has 16 residues. The CDR3 coding sequence is TGCGCCAGCAGCTTGGGGACTGGCTCTGGGGCCAACGTCCTGACTTTC. Amino acids: CASSLGTGSGANVLTF.

This clonotype was observed a handful of times. CDR3 residues: CASSQVVQVNYGYTF. CDR3 nucleotide sequence: TGCGCCAGCAGCCAAGTGGTACAGGTTAACTATGGCTACACCTTC. This rearrangement joins TRBV4-1 to TRBJ1-2, with D possibly TRBD1 on 5 matching bases. The V end was cut by 1 base, the J end by 1 base, with 10 bases between. The germline CDR1 and CDR2 sequences are MGHRA and YSYEKL. The CDR3 spans 15 residues.

This clonotype was detected a few times. The chain has TRBV6-6 and TRBJ1-2; 7 bases map to TRBD1. V was pared by 6 bases and J by 4 bases, with 5 bases of the junction left unmatched. The length of the CDR3 is 13 residues. Germline V gene data show CDR1 as MNHNY and CDR2 as SVGAGI (reference sequence). CDR3 protein: CASSLGQSYGYTF. CDR3 DNA sequence: TGTGCCAGCAGCCTGGGACAGTCCTATGGCTACACCTTC.

The J gene is TRBJ2-1, the V gene TRBV4-2; D is perhaps TRBD2 (6 bases). CDR3 length equals 20 residues. Looked up from germline, CDR1 is LGHNA and CDR2 is YNFKEQ. Trimming stripped 3 bases from V and 0 bases from J, with 24 bases between. The CDR3 DNA sequence: TGTGCCAGCAGCCAGGAGGGGAGACAGAGCCCTAAAAGCTCCTACAATGAGCAGTTCTTC. Residues: CASSQEGRQSPKSSYNEQFF.

The chain uses TRBV19 and TRBJ1-6; 11 bases line up with TRBD1. From germline, CDR1 is LNHDA and CDR2 SQIVND (reference sequence). The CDR3 extends over 14 amino acids. V shed 7 bases, J shed 9 bases, and the junction held 5 bases outside the gene matches. CDR3 bases: TGTGCCAGTAAGGAGGGGACAGGGGGTTCACCCCTCCACTTT. This gives the protein CASKEGTGGSPLHF.

This clonotype was counted a few times. The rearrangement joins TRBV6-6 to TRBJ1-2; D call uncertain. This CDR3 has 12 amino acids. CDR1 and CDR2 from the germline V gene are MNHNY and SVGAGI (reference sequence). Trimming pared 5 bases from V and 6 bases from J, leaving 10 bases between. As DNA, the CDR3 is TGTGCCAGCAGTCCCCAGGATGATGGCTACACCTTC. Protein product: CASSPQDDGYTF.

This rearrangement joins TRBV27 to TRBJ1-3, with D hard to call. The CDR3 is 14 residues long. The germline CDR1 and CDR2 sequences are MNHEY and SMNVEV (reference sequence). V lost 8 bases, J lost 2 bases, and 13 bases lay in between. The CDR3 DNA reads as TGTGCCAGCTCATTGAGGGAGACTGGAAACACCATATATTTT. Amino acid sequence: CASSLRETGNTIYF.

The genes are TRBV27 and TRBJ2-3, with D unclear. The germline CDR1 and CDR2 sequences are MNHEY and SMNVEV (reference sequence). The V end lost 4 bases, the J end lost 6 bases, and 5 bases lay between the germline ends. The CDR3 is made up of 11 amino acids. The CDR3 loop reads CASSSQDTQYF. The CDR3 DNA reads TGTGCCAGCAGTTCTCAGGATACGCAGTATTTT.

This chain uses TRBV7-2 with TRBJ1-2; D call uncertain. V lost 3 bases, J lost 8 bases, and 13 bases lay in between. The germline V gene encodes CDR1 SGHTA and CDR2 FQGNSA. CDR3 size: 13 residues. CDR3 sequence: CASSFRRHRGYTF. For the CDR3, the DNA is TGTGCCAGCAGCTTCCGACGGCATAGGGGCTACACCTTC.

The chain carries TRBV30 and TRBJ1-5; 8 bases are shared with TRBD1. The V gene's germline CDR1 is GTSNPN and CDR2 SVGIG (reference sequence). The CDR3 is 15 residues long. J lost 2 bases, V lost 1 base, and 4 bases had no gene match. This CDR3 is CAWSAGGAGNQPQHF. In DNA, the CDR3 is TGTGCCTGGAGTGCAGGGGGCGCGGGCAATCAGCCCCAGCATTTT.

The gene calls are TRBV28 and TRBJ2-1; 14 bases are a match to TRBD2. The CDR3 has 15 residues. CDR1 MDHEN and CDR2 SYDVKM come from the germline V gene. V shed 8 bases and J 6 bases; nucleotides not matched to a gene: 6. The CDR3 bases are TGTGCCAGCCGGACTAGCGGGAGGATGGGCAATGAGCAGTTCTTC. Protein product: CASRTSGRMGNEQFF.

This CDR3 is CASSLGGGVYGYTF. The CDR3 region has the DNA TGTGCCAGCAGCTTGGGCGGAGGGGTCTATGGCTACACCTTC. This chain uses TRBV11-2 with TRBJ1-2; maybe TRBD1 (5 bases). CDR3 length equals 14 residues. CDR1 and CDR2 (germline): SGHAT, FQNNGV. V was clipped by 3 bases and J by 4 bases, with 12 bases between them.

V is TRBV27 and J is TRBJ1-5; perhaps TRBD1 as D (5 bases). The CDR3 spans 13 residues. Germline-derived CDR1 and CDR2 are MNHEY and SMNVEV (reference sequence). The V and J ends lost 5 bases and 4 bases respectively, with 9 bases between them. CDR3 in amino acids: CASSKNRNQPQHF. CDR3 DNA: TGTGCCAGCAGTAAGAACAGGAATCAGCCCCAGCATTTT.

V is TRBV14 and J is TRBJ1-6; possible D gene TRBD1, 6 bases. This CDR3 region has 15 residues. V was clipped by 1 base and J by 9 bases, with 13 bases between them. Germline CDR1 and CDR2: SGHDN and FVKESK. The CDR3 DNA sequence: TGTGCCAGCAGCCAAGTAAATACAGGGTCTTCACCCCTCCACTTT. Translated: CASSQVNTGSSPLHF.